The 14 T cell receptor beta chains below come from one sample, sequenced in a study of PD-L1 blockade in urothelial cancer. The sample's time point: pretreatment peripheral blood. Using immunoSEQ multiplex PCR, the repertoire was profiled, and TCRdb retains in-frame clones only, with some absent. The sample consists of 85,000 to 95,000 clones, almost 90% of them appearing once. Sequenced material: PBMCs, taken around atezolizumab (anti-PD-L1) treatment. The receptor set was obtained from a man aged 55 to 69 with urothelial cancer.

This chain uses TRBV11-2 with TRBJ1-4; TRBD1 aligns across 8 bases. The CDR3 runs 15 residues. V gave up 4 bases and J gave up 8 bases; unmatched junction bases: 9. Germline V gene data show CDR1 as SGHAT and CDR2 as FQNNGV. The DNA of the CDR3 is TGTGCCAGCAGCTACGGACAGGGCGGACAGGAAAAACTGTTTTTT. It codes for CASSYGQGGQEKLFF.

This chain's CDR3 is CASRRAGANTGELFF. Here the CDR3 DNA reads TGTGCCAGCAGACGAGCGGGGGCGAACACCGGGGAGCTGTTTTTT. The chain links TRBV7-3 to TRBJ2-2, with 8 nucleotides matching TRBD2. The CDR3 runs to 15 residues. The V gene end was trimmed by 6 bases and the J gene end by 0 bases; junction bases not matched to a gene: 3. Per the germline V gene, CDR1 is SGHTA and CDR2 is FQGTGA.

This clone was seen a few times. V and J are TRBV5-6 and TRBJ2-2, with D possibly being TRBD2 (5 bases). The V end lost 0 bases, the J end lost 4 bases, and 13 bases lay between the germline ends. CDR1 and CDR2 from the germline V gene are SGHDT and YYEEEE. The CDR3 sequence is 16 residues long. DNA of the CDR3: TGTGCCAGCAGCTTGGTATCCGGGGAAGCCACCGGGGAGCTGTTTTTT. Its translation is CASSLVSGEATGELFF.

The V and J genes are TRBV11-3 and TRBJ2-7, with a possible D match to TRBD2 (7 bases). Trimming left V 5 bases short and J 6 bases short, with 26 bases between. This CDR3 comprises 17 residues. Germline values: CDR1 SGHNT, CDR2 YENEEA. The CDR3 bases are TGTGCCAGCAGCACTCGACGAGGGGGGGACCCCCAAAGCGAGCAGTACTTC. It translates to CASSTRRGGDPQSEQYF. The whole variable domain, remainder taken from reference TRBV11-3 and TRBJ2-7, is EAGVVQSPRYKIIEKKQPVAFWCNPISGHNTLYWYLQNLGQGPELLIRYENEEAVDDSQLPKDRFSAERLKGVDSTLKIQPAELGDSAVYLCASSTRRGGDPQSEQYFGPGTRLTVT.

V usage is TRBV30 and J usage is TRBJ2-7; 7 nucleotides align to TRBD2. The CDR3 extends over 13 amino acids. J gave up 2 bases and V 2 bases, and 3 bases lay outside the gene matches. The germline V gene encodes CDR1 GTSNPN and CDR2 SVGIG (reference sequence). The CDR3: CAWSKGRAYEQYF. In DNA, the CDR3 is TGTGCCTGGAGTAAAGGGAGGGCCTACGAGCAGTACTTC.

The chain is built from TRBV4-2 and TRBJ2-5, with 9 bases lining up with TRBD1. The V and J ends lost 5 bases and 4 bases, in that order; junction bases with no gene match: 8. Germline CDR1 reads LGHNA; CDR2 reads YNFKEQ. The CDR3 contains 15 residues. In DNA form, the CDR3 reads TGTGCCAGCAGCAGGCAGGACAGGGGTGGAGAGACCCAGTACTTC. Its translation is CASSRQDRGGETQYF.

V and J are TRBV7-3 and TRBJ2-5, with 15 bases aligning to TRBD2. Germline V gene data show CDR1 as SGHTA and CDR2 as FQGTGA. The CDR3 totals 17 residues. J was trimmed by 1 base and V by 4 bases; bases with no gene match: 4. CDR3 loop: CASSSGLAGGIQETQYF. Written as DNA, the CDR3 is TGTGCCAGCAGCTCCGGACTAGCGGGAGGGATCCAAGAGACCCAGTACTTC. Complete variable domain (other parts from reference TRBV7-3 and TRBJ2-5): GAGVSQTPSNKVTEKGKYVELRCDPISGHTALYWYRQSLGQGPEFLIYFQGTGAADDSGLPNDRFFAVRPEGSVSTLKIQRTERGDSAVYLCASSSGLAGGIQETQYFGPGTRLLVL.

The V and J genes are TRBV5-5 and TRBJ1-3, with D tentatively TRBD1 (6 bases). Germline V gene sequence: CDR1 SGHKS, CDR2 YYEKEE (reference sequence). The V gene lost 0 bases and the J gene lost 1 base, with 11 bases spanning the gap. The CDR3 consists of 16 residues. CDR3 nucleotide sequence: TGTGCCAGCAGCTTGGGACAGGTGGTTTCTGGAAACACCATATATTTT. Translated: CASSLGQVVSGNTIYF.

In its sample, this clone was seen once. The CDR3 DNA sequence: TGTGCCAGTAGTATGACAGGGGGCGGGGAGCTGTTTTTT. This gives the protein CASSMTGGGELFF. The rearrangement joins TRBV19 to TRBJ2-2; 9 bases are shared with TRBD1. Germline-derived CDR1 and CDR2 are LNHDA and SQIVND (reference sequence). This CDR3 spans 13 amino acids. The V gene end was trimmed by 3 bases and the J gene end by 7 bases; junction bases not matched to a gene: 0.

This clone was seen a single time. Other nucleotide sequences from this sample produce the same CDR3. The CDR3, as DNA: TGTGCCAGCAGCTCCACTAGCGGTCCCTACGAGCAGTACTTC. Its protein is CASSSTSGPYEQYF. The chain carries TRBV7-2 and TRBJ2-7, with 8 positions matching TRBD2. There are 14 residues in the CDR3. Germline V CDR1 and CDR2: SGHTA, FQGNSA. The trim removed 4 bases at V and 2 bases at J, leaving 4 bases unmatched.

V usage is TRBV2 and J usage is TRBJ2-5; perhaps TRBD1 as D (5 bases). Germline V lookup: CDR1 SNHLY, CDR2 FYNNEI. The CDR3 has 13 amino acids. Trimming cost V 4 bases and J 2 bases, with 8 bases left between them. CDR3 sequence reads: CASSVQGQETQYF. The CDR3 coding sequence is TGTGCCAGCAGTGTCCAGGGACAAGAGACCCAGTACTTC.

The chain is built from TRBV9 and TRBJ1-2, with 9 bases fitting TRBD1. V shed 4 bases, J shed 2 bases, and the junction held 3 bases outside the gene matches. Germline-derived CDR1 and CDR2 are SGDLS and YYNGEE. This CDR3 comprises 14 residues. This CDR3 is CASSLDRGNYGYTF. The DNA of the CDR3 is TGTGCCAGCAGCTTGGACAGGGGCAACTATGGCTACACCTTC.

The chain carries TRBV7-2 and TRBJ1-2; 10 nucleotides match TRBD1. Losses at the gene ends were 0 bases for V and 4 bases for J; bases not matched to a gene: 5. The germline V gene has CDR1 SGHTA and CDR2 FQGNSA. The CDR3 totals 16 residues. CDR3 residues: CASSLARQGAGYGYTF. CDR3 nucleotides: TGTGCCAGCAGCTTAGCGCGACAGGGGGCCGGCTATGGCTACACCTTC.

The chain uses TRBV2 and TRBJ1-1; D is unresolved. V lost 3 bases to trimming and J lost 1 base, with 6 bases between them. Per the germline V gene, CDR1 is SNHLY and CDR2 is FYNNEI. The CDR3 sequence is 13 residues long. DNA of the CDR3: TGTGCCAGCAGTGAGGCAGAGAACACTGAAGCTTTCTTT. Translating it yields CASSEAENTEAFF.